This record looks at one T cell receptor beta chain sequence and its context. What this receptor recognizes is not known. No much larger clonotype is one base removed from it; base qualities were not supplied. The library was built by means of PCR. The sequencer was an Illumina HiSeq 2500. Molecular barcoding was employed in the preparation of TCR libraries, with unique molecular identifiers being used to normalize TCRbeta repertoire quantification. Starting from the raw public reads, TCRdb applied fastp trimming at Q25, assembled clones with MiXCR and retained in-frame beta chains. Under each unique CDR3 protein, matching rows form one entry showing the most common genes and DNA. The sample table holds more than 550,000 distinct CDR3 sequences, of which roughly a tenth were seen once. Together, the top ten hold roughly 4% of the sample. This entry is derived from a study of T-cell reconstitution after alpha-beta-depleted transplantation in children (dated by TCRdb to the mid-2010s). As for the study more broadly: T-cell immune reconstitution after TCRalphabeta/CD19-depleted allogeneic hematopoietic cell transplantation in children was quantitatively tracked in the study by means of TCR repertoire profiling.

Ends trimmed: V by 4 bases, J by 7 bases; bases unmatched to a gene: 13. The CDR3 contains 17 residues, cysteine and phenylalanine counted. Kept here is only the CDR3 DNA, which spans 51 bases and is read in frame from base 1. Based on the germline V gene, the CDR1 and CDR2 sequences are MNHEY and SVGAGI. The TCR originated in a human donor who donated a stem cell graft to a child with acute myeloid leukemia. The sequence is built from TRBV6-5 and TRBJ2-1; 10 nucleotides in the junction match TRBD2. The material was PBMCs from the stem cell graft donor, obtained from the stem cell graft. The DNA reads TGTGCCAGCAGTTTACTCGGGGTACTAGCGGGGAAAAATGAGCAGTTCTTC. The encoded protein is CASSLLGVLAGKNEQFF.